This TCR beta chain was found in a study of T-cell reconstitution after alpha-beta-depleted transplantation in children. Study-level results: Where some patients showed high TCRbeta diversity at day 60, it came from recipient T cells and thymic progenitors that had survived. A year had passed since transplant, and T-cell counts and diversity by then came mostly from newly produced T cells. Expanded clones from the graft, numbering several hundred, reportedly supplied alpha-beta T cells about two months after transplant.

Unique molecular identifiers were built into the TCRbeta library. Each CDR3 protein gets one entry after TCRdb re-called the PCR reads with MiXCR. This table has roughly 670,000 distinct CDR3 sequences, about an eighth appearing once. As for this clonotype: Its matching antigen is unknown.

This CDR3 comprises 15 residues. Germline V lookup: CDR1 DFQATT, CDR2 SNEGSKA (reference sequence). Trimming removed 2 bases from V and 2 bases from J, with 14 bases in between. This chain connects TRBV20-1 to TRBJ2-3, with D perhaps assigned TRBD1 or TRBD2 (5 bases each). Sequences were derived from PBMCs, sampled before TCRalphabeta/CD19-depleted stem cell transplant. The TCR was taken from a girl aged 2 to 10 with congenital amegakaryocytic thrombocytopenia, due to receive a stem cell transplant. The CDR3, as DNA: TGCAGTGCTAGAACCCGGGACCTAGTCACAGATACGCAGTATTTT. Translated: CSARTRDLVTDTQYF.